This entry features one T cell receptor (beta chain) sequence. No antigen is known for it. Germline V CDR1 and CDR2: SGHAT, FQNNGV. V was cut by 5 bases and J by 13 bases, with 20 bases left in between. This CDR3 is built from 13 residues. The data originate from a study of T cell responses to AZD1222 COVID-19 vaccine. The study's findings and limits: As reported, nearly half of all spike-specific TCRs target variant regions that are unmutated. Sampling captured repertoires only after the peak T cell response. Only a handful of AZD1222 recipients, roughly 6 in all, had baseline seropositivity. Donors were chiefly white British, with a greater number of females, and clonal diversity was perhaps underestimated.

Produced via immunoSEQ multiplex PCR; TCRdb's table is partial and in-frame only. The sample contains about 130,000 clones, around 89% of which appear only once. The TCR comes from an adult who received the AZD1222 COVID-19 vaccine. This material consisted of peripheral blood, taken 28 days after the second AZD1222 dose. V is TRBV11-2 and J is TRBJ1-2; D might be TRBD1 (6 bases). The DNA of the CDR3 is TGTGCCAGCAGCCTATCTCGGGCACAGGGAAGCACCTTC. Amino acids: CASSLSRAQGSTF.